The 20 T cell receptor beta chains listed next were all sequenced from one sample in a study of blood T cells in healthy people across ages. A J-beta primer mix and a sample-barcoded 5' primer were used in a second PCR of about 7 to 12 cycles. MiXCR, applied by TCRdb to the 5' RACE reads, yields one record per CDR3 protein. The repertoire holds about 1,500,000 distinct CDR3 sequences, with 25% to 30% as singletons. The sample was blood. The receptors here all came from a woman aged 25 to 39 in good health.

The V gene is TRBV29-1, the J gene TRBJ2-4; 7 positions match TRBD1. Looked up from germline, CDR1 is SQVTM and CDR2 is ANQGSEA. The J segment lost 8 bases and the V segment lost 4 bases, leaving 5 bases of the junction unmatched. The CDR3 totals 12 residues. The CDR3 here is CSVGDSDYIQYF. In DNA form, the CDR3 reads TGCAGCGTTGGGGACAGCGATTACATTCAGTACTTC.

The rearrangement links TRBV20-1 to TRBJ2-3; 8 bases are shared with TRBD2. V was clipped by 1 base and J by 5 bases; unmatched bases: 11. Germline V gene sequence: CDR1 DFQATT, CDR2 SNEGSKA (reference sequence). The CDR3 is 16 amino acids. CDR3 DNA: TGCAGTGCTAGAGGAGCGGGAGACCCAAATGGAGATACGCAGTATTTT. Its translation is CSARGAGDPNGDTQYF.

V is TRBV20-1 and J is TRBJ2-3, with D possibly matching TRBD2 (5 bases). V was trimmed by 1 base and J by 6 bases, leaving 14 bases between them. The length of the CDR3 is 14 residues. The V gene's germline CDR1 is DFQATT and CDR2 SNEGSKA (reference sequence). The CDR3 nucleotides are TGCAGTGCTAGAGGTTGGGCGGGTCGTGATACGCAGTATTTT. Protein: CSARGWAGRDTQYF.

In its sample, this clonotype was seen a few times. The genes are TRBV7-2 and TRBJ1-2, with 9 bases aligning to TRBD1. This CDR3 region has 17 residues. The germline V gene has CDR1 SGHTA and CDR2 FQGNSA. Trimming removed 3 bases from V and 4 bases from J; junction bases left unmatched: 12. CDR3 nucleotide sequence: TGTGCCAGCAGCTTCTTTGGACAGGGGAGGAATAGCTATGGCTACACCTTC. This gives the protein CASSFFGQGRNSYGYTF. The whole variable domain, remainder taken from reference TRBV7-2 and TRBJ1-2, is GAGVSQSPSNKVTEKGKDVELRCDPISGHTALYWYRQSLGQGLEFLIYFQGNSAPDKSGLPSDRFSAERTGGSVSTLTIQRTQQEDSAVYLCASSFFGQGRNSYGYTFGSGTRLTVV.

This clonotype has more than one count but fewer than ten. The chain has TRBV20-1 and TRBJ2-3, with a possible D match to TRBD1 (5 bases). Trimming left V 6 bases short and J 3 bases short, with 13 bases between. The CDR3 length is 13 residues. Germline assignment: CDR1 DFQATT and CDR2 SNEGSKA (reference sequence). The CDR3 coding sequence is TGCAGTGCGGCGTCAGGGTGGACAGATACGCAGTATTTT. As protein: CSAASGWTDTQYF.

This clonotype was counted many times. The chain joins TRBV7-2 to TRBJ2-7, with TRBD1 as a possible D gene (5 bases). Trimming took off 3 bases at V and 2 bases at J, with 8 bases between the two ends. Germline V lookup: CDR1 SGHTA, CDR2 FQGNSA. CDR3 size: 13 residues. CDR3 protein: CASSLTVTYEQYF. CDR3 DNA: TGTGCCAGCAGCTTGACAGTGACCTACGAGCAGTACTTC.

This clonotype was counted a few times. The CDR3 reads CASTATTAAAQGEYGYTF. CDR3 nucleotides: TGTGCCAGCACCGCGACGACAGCAGCGGCCCAGGGGGAGTATGGCTACACCTTC. The V and J genes are TRBV7-2 and TRBJ1-2; 7 nucleotides line up with TRBD1. Trimming removed 7 bases from V and 5 bases from J; junction bases left unmatched: 22. This CDR3 is 18 amino acids long. Germline V CDR1 and CDR2: SGHTA, FQGNSA.

The chain joins TRBV11-2 to TRBJ2-1; D remains ambiguous. This CDR3 is built from 15 residues. The germline V and J ends were trimmed by 5 bases and 5 bases, with 16 bases remaining between them. Germline V gene data show CDR1 as SGHAT and CDR2 as FQNNGV. CDR3 loop: CASSPNSYVNNEQFF. For the CDR3, the DNA is TGTGCCAGCAGCCCCAACAGCTACGTCAACAATGAGCAGTTCTTC.

This chain joins TRBV6-2 or TRBV6-3 and TRBJ2-1; no clear D gene. The CDR3 totals 13 residues. Trimming removed 5 bases at V and 7 bases at J, with 12 bases between. CDR1 and CDR2 from the germline V gene are MNHEY and SVGEGT. CDR3 nucleotides: TGTGCCAGCAGTCGACCAAAAGGAAATGAGCAGTTCTTC. Translated, it gives CASSRPKGNEQFF.

V usage is TRBV18 and J usage is TRBJ1-1; 9 bases map to TRBD1. The CDR3 length is 14 residues. The V and J ends lost 6 bases and 1 base, in that order; junction bases with no gene match: 3. The germline V gene has CDR1 KGHSH and CDR2 LQKENI. CDR3 sequence: CASSQQGANTEAFF. The CDR3 DNA sequence: TGTGCCAGCTCCCAACAGGGGGCGAACACTGAAGCTTTCTTT.

Many counts were recorded for this clonotype. The chain combines TRBV7-2 with TRBJ2-1; possible D gene TRBD2, 6 bases. CDR1 and CDR2 (germline): SGHTA, FQGNSA. Trimming shortened V by 5 bases and J by 7 bases, and 27 bases separated the two germline ends. CDR3 size: 18 residues. CDR3 loop: CASSRAGSGLALGNEQFF. In DNA form, the CDR3 reads TGTGCCAGCAGCCGAGCTGGCTCGGGTCTAGCGTTGGGTAATGAGCAGTTCTTC.

J is TRBJ1-5 and V is TRBV6-9, with D unclear. V was pared by 9 bases and J by 5 bases, with 5 bases between. Germline CDR1 is MNHGY and CDR2 is SVAAGI. CDR3 length equals 10 residues. CDR3 sequence reads: CARRDQPQHF. In nucleotides, the CDR3 is TGTGCCAGAAGGGATCAGCCCCAGCATTTT.

This clonotype was seen many times. The genes are TRBV12-3 or TRBV12-4 and TRBJ1-5; D gene ambiguous. V lost 6 bases to trimming and J lost 0 bases, with 9 bases between them. CDR3 length: 14 amino acids. The CDR3 region is CASRATGSNQPQHF. For the CDR3, the DNA is TGTGCCAGCAGGGCGACGGGTAGCAATCAGCCCCAGCATTTT.

This clonotype has only one observation. The genes are TRBV20-1 and TRBJ1-1; possibly TRBD1 for D (6 bases). With 2 bases removed from V and 5 bases from J, the gap between germline ends came to 15 bases. Germline loops: CDR1 DFQATT, CDR2 SNEGSKA (reference sequence). The CDR3 extends over 14 amino acids. The CDR3 loop is CSARTAGEYTEAFF. Here the CDR3 DNA reads TGCAGTGCTAGAACAGCAGGGGAGTATACTGAAGCTTTCTTT.

The V gene is TRBV10-2, the J gene TRBJ2-1; 11 bases are shared with TRBD1. J was trimmed by 7 bases and V by 6 bases; bases with no gene match: 8. In germline, CDR1 is WSHSY, CDR2 SAAADI. The CDR3 consists of 15 residues. CDR3 in amino acids: CASRKPGQGVNEQFF. The CDR3 DNA sequence: TGCGCCAGCAGGAAGCCGGGACAGGGGGTTAATGAGCAGTTCTTC.

About this clonotype: The junction shows a germline mismatch at one end, possibly a read error. V gene TRBV7-7 combines with J gene TRBJ2-1, with TRBD2 matching over 9 bases. The CDR3 spans 14 residues. CDR1 and CDR2 (germline): SSHAT, FNYEAQ (reference sequence). The CDR3 nucleotides read TGTGCCAGCAGCCTCACCGGACTAGCGAATGTGCAGTTCTTC. This translates into CASSLTGLANVQFF.

This clonotype has more than one count but fewer than ten. V and J are TRBV2 and TRBJ1-2; D is possibly TRBD1 (6 bases). Deletions cut 0 bases from V and 8 bases from J, with 13 bases between. Looked up from germline, CDR1 is SNHLY and CDR2 is FYNNEI. The CDR3 contains 14 residues. The CDR3 loop reads CASSEALGGWGYTF. DNA for the CDR3: TGTGCCAGCAGTGAAGCGCTGGGGGGCTGGGGCTACACCTTC. Full variable domain (remainder filled in from reference TRBV2 and TRBJ1-2): EPEVTQTPSHQVTQMGQEVILRCVPISNHLYFYWYRQILGQKVEFLVSFYNNEISEKSEIFDDQFSVERPDGSNFTLKIRSTKLEDSAMYFCASSEALGGWGYTFGSGTRLTVV.

This clonotype has just a few counts. The chain is built from TRBV6-6 and TRBJ2-3; D perhaps matches TRBD2 (7 bases). In germline, CDR1 is MNHNY, CDR2 SVGAGI (reference sequence). The CDR3 is made up of 15 amino acids. Trimming pared 6 bases from V and 2 bases from J, leaving 15 bases between. The CDR3 loop is CASRARGGYTDTQYF. CDR3 coding DNA: TGTGCCAGCAGGGCGAGGGGGGGGTACACAGATACGCAGTATTTT.

The genes are TRBV7-2 and TRBJ2-3; TRBD2 agrees at 9 bases. V dropped 5 bases and J dropped 7; count of bases not matched to a gene: 7. This CDR3 comprises 14 residues. Germline loops: CDR1 SGHTA, CDR2 FQGNSA. This chain's CDR3 is CASSQRGDLNTQYF. The DNA for the CDR3 is TGTGCCAGCAGCCAGCGGGGGGACTTAAATACGCAGTATTTT.

This clonotype was seen a handful of times. This sequence joins TRBV6-5 and TRBJ2-3; no clear D. Germline CDR1 reads MNHEY; CDR2 reads SVGAGI. V was pared by 0 bases and J by 4 bases, with 5 bases between. The CDR3 runs to 13 residues. CDR3 nucleotide sequence: TGTGCCAGCAGTTACTCGGCGTCAGATACGCAGTATTTT. Translated: CASSYSASDTQYF.